This T cell receptor (beta chain) was documented in a study of long-term antiretroviral therapy in people with HIV. The study's findings and limits: At every time point, clones expanded before ART dominated the repertoire. The study collected blood between about 2003 and 2017, possibly under older ART regimens. Relative to transplant donor controls, diversity remained lower despite increasing after ART. It was not possible to obtain data on ART adherence, viral resistance or therapy changes.

Run at survey level, the immunoSEQ assay was version v3.0. TCRdb's table, derived via immunoSEQ multiplex PCR, lists solely in-frame clones and lacks some. The sample lists around 9,000 clones, around 77% seen once, with around 14% in the top ten. This clone has only a few counts. Its matching antigen is unknown. The TCR originated in a man aged 30 to 39 with HIV. The starting material was unsorted PBMCs, obtained 0.4 years before starting antiretroviral therapy.

Written as DNA, the CDR3 is TGTGCCAGCAGCAGGGAACTAGGACTTCCCTCTGGAAACACCATATATTTT. It encodes CASSRELGLPSGNTIYF. The rearrangement joins TRBV7-8 to TRBJ1-3, with D uncertain. This CDR3 contains 17 residues. V gave up 5 bases and J gave up 0 bases, with 17 bases separating them. CDR1 is SGHVS, CDR2 FQNEAQ, per germline.